This TCR beta chain emerged from a study of cytomegalovirus exposure and HLA in healthy donors. The CDR3 is 14 residues long. Germline trimming cut 3 bases from V and 2 bases from J; bases unmatched to any gene: 2. Germline V gives CDR1 GTSNPN, CDR2 SVGIG (reference sequence). Primers: 60 Vbeta forward and 13 Jbeta reverse. Method: immunoSEQ multiplex PCR; TCRdb's copy keeps in-frame clones and lacks some. The sample contains some 190,000 clones, roughly 77% of which appear only once. This sequence was found in a young woman in good health and CMV-seronegative. V and J are TRBV30 and TRBJ1-4; 8 bases are shared with TRBD1. The sequenced sample was PBMCs. CDR3 sequence (DNA): TGTGCCTGGAGCGGGGACAGGACTAATGAAAAACTGTTTTTT. Amino acid sequence: CAWSGDRTNEKLFF.